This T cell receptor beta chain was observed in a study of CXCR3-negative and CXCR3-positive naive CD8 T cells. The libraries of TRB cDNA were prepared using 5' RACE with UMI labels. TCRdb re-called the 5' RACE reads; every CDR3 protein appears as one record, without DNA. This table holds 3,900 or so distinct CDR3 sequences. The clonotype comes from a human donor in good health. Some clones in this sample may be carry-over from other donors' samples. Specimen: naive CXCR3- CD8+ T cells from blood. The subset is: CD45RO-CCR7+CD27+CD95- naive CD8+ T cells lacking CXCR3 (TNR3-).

The CDR3 loop reads CASSLGQGLNTEAFF. This chain links TRBV7-2 with TRBJ1-1; the TCRdb call, TRBD1, lacks DNA for checking. Germline CDR1 reads SGHTA; CDR2 reads FQGNSA. The CDR3 totals 15 residues.